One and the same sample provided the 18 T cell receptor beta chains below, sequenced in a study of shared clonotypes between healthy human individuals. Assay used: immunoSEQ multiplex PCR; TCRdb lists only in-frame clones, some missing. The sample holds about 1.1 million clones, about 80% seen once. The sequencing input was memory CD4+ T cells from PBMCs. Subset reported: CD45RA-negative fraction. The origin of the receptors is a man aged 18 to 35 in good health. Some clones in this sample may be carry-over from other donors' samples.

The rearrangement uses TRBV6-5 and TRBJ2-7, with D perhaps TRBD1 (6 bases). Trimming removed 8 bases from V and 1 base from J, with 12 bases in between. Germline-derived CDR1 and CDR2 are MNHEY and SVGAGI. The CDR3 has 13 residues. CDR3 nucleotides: TGTGCCAGCCGCCCTAGGGGGTCCTACGAGCAGTACTTC. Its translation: CASRPRGSYEQYF.

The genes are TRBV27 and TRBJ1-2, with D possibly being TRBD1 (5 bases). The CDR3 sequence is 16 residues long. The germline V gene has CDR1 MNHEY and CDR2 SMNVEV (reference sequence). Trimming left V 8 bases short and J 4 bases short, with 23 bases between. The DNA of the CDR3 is TGTGCCAGCCGCTCCCCGACCGGGACGAGGGGCTATGGCTACACCTTC. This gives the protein CASRSPTGTRGYGYTF.

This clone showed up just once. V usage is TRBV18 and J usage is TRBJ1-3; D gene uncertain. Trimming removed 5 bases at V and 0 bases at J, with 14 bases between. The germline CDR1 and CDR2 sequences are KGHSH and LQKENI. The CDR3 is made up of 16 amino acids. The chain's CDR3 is CASSNQLPNSGNTIYF. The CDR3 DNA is TGTGCCAGCTCAAACCAACTCCCTAACTCTGGAAACACCATATATTTT.

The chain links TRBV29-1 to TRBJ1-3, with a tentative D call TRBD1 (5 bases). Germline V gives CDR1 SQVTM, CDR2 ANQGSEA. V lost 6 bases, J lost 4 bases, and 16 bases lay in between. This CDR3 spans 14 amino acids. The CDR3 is CSVTDSIWGNTIYF. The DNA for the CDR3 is TGCAGCGTCACTGACAGTATTTGGGGAAACACCATATATTTT.

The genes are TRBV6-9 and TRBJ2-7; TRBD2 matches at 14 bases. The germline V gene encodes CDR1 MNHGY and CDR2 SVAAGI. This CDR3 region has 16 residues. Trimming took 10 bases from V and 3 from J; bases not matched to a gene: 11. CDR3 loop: CAIPQGTSGSNYEQYF. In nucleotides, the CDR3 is TGTGCCATCCCTCAGGGGACTAGCGGGAGTAACTACGAGCAGTACTTC.

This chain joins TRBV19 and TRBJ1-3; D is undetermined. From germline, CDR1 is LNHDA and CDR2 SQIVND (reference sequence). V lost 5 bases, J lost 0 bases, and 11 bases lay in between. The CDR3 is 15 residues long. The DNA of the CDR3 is TGTGCCAGTAGTTACCGGTTACCCTCTGGAAACACCATATATTTT. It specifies CASSYRLPSGNTIYF. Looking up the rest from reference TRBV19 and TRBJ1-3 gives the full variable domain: DGGITQSPKYLFRKEGQNVTLSCEQNLNHDAMYWYRQDPGQGLRLIYYSQIVNDFQKGDIAEGYSVSREKKESFPLTVTSAQKNPTAFYLCASSYRLPSGNTIYFGEGSWLTVV.

CDR3 nucleotide sequence: TGTGCCAGCAGCTTAGAAACTGGACATGGCTACACCTTC. Protein sequence: CASSLETGHGYTF. The genes are TRBV7-9 and TRBJ1-2, with D unclear. Germline assignment: CDR1 SEHNR and CDR2 FQNEAQ (reference sequence). The V end lost 1 base, the J end lost 6 bases, and 9 bases lay between the germline ends. There are 13 residues in the CDR3.

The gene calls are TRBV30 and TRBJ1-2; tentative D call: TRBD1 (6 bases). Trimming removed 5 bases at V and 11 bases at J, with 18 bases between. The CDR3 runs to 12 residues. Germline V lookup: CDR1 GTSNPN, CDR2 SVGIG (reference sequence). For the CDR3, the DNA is TGTGCCTGGGAATCAGACAGGACCGTGTACACCTTC. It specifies CAWESDRTVYTF.

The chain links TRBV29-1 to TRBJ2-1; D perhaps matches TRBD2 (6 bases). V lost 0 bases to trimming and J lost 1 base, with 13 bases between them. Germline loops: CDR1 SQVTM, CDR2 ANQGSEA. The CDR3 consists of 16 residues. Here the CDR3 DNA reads TGCAGCGTTGAAGATAGGAGGGACCGATCCTACAATGAGCAGTTCTTC. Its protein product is CSVEDRRDRSYNEQFF.

Here the CDR3 reads CASSSGVDGYTF. For the CDR3, the DNA is TGTGCCAGCAGTTCAGGGGTTGATGGCTACACCTTC. This chain joins TRBV28 and TRBJ1-2, with D maybe TRBD1 (6 bases). The V and J ends lost 4 bases and 6 bases respectively, with 9 bases between them. The CDR3 length is 12 residues. From germline, CDR1 is MDHEN and CDR2 SYDVKM.

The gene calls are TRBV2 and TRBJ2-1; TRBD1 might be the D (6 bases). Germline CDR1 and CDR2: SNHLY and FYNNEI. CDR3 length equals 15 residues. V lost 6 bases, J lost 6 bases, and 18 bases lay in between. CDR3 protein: CASRYAAGVVNEQFF. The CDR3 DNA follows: TGTGCCAGCAGATACGCGGCAGGGGTGGTCAATGAGCAGTTCTTC.

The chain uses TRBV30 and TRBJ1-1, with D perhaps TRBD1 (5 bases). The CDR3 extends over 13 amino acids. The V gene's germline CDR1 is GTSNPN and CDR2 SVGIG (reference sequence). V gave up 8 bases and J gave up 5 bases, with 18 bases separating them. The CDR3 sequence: CAGSRDSGTEAFF. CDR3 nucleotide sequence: TGTGCCGGATCACGGGACTCGGGAACTGAAGCTTTCTTT.

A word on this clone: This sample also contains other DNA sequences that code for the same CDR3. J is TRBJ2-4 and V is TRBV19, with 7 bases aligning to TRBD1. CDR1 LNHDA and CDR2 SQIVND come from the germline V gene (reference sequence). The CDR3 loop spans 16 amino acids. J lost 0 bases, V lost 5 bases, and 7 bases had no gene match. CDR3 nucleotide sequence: TGTGCCAGTAGTTCCACAGGGGTCCTAGCCAAAAACATTCAGTACTTC. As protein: CASSSTGVLAKNIQYF.

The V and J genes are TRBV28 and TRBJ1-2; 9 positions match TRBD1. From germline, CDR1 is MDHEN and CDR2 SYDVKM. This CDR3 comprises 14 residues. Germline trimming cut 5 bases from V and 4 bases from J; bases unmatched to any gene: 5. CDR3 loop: CASSGTGFFYGYTF. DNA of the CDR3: TGTGCCAGCAGTGGGACAGGGTTTTTCTATGGCTACACCTTC.

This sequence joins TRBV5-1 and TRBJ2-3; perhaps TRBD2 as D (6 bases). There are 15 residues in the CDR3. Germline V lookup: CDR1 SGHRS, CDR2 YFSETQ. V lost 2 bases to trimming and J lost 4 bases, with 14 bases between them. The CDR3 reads CASSFGRDGADTQYF. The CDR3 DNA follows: TGCGCCAGCAGCTTCGGGCGGGATGGTGCAGATACGCAGTATTTT.

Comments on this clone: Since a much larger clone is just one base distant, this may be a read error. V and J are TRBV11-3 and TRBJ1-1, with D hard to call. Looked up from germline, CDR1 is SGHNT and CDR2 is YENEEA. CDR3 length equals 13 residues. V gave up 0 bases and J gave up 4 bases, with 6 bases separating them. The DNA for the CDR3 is TGTGCCAGCAGCTTAGAATGGGGCACTGAAGCTTTCTTT. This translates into CASSLEWGTEAFF.

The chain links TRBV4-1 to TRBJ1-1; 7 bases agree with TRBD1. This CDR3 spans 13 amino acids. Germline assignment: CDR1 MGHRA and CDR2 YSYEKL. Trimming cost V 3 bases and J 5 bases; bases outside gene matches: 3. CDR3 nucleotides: TGCGCCAGCAGCCACCAGGGGGGGACTGAAGCTTTCTTT. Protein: CASSHQGGTEAFF.

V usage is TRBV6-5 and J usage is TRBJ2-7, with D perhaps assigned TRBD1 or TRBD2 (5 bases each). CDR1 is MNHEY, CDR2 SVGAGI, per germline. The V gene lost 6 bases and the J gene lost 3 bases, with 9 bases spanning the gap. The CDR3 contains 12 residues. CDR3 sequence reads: CASSPGRYEQYF. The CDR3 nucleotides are TGTGCCAGCAGCCCGGGACGCTACGAGCAGTACTTC.